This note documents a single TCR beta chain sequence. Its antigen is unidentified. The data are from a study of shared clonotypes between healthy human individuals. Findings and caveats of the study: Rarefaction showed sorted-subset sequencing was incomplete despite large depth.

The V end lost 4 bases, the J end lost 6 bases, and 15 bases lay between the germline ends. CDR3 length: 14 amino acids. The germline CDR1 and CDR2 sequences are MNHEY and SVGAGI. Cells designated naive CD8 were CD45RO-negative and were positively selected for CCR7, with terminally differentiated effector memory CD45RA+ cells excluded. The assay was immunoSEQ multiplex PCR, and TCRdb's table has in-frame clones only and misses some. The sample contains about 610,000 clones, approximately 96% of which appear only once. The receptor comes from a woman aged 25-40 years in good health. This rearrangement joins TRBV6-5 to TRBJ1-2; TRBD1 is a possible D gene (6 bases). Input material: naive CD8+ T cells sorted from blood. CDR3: CASSWGGLGNGYTF. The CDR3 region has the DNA TGTGCCAGCAGTTGGGGGGGCTTAGGGAATGGCTACACCTTC.